This T cell receptor beta chain was sequenced in a study of blood T cell repertoires in COVID-19 (dated by TCRdb to the early 2020s). Broadly, across the study: The collaborator samples originated in the United States, Italy and Spain and spanned the acute and convalescent phases of COVID-19. Nearly every sample came with metadata listing a de-identified subject ID, COVID-19 status, age in years and sex. The repertoires were released in a freely available public database meant as a resource for research on the immune response to SARS-CoV-2. The dataset comprised deeply sampled blood TCRbeta repertoires from subjects exposed to, actively infected with, or recovered from COVID-19. The material from the prospective study consisted of cDNA or gDNA derived from T cells, B-cell-depleted T cells, or PBMCs. HLA class I and class II types, where available, came from metadata supplied by the sample provider rather than from assay-based typing. Samples were obtained from the ongoing ImmuneRACE study (first 160 participants) and from approximately 1,200 subjects provided by 6 global collaborators. What the study reported, not specific to this receptor: The quantity of clinical and demographic metadata differed by source and by participant and was supplied without curation.

The CDR3 measures 18 amino acids from cysteine to phenylalanine. The CDR3 DNA has 54 bases and is translated from base 1. Looking up the germline V gene yields CDR1 SGDLS and CDR2 YYNGEE. V was cut back by 3 bases and J by 0 bases, leaving a gap of 20 bases between them. Participants in the prospective study were enrolled through a virtual design, were aged roughly 18 to 100 years, and lived in some 24 United States geographic areas. In the prospective study, participants were assigned to cohorts based on the clinical history participants reported in a screening survey and a study questionnaire. In the prospective study, mobile phlebotomists collected whole blood, serum and a nasopharyngeal or oropharyngeal swab from each participant. Additional blood draws and questionnaires over an approximately 2-month period could optionally be provided by prospective study participants. Blood samples from the prospective study were shipped frozen or at room temperature prior to DNA extraction.

TCRbeta CDR3 regions were amplified from genomic DNA by means of the immunoSEQ Assay, a bias-controlled multiplex PCR. The source study handled its data this way. The number of nucleated cells in each sample was estimated by amplification of reference gene primers within the assay. To quantify the absolute abundance of each unique TCRbeta CDR3 rearrangement, sequence reads were collapsed and filtered. For each sample, productive Simpson clonality was calculated by taking the square root of Simpson's diversity index across productive rearrangements. TCRdb provides this immuneACCESS table in a form limited to in-frame rearrangements. Some clones are lacking; in checked studies, under half of them reflect an unresolved V gene, and why the rest are absent is not known. The V and J calls and the clone size are those of that table, but D and trimming were determined from the DNA. Present in this sample are about 440,000 clones, about 85% of which were seen just once. The biggest ten clones account for around 1.8% of the sample.

As concerns this clone: Its antigen target is currently unknown. It has no much larger one-base neighbor in the sample; base qualities were not kept.

What was sequenced was PBMCs or T cells enriched from blood (not recorded which). The V and J segments used are TRBV9 and TRBJ2-3; TRBD2 could be the D gene, as 6 bases match. The receptor was derived from a woman younger than 35 with acute COVID-19. At the DNA level, the sequence is TGTGCCAGCAGCGCCCGTTTAGGTAGCGGAGCTAGCACAGATACGCAGTATTTT. The encoded protein is CASSARLGSGASTDTQYF.